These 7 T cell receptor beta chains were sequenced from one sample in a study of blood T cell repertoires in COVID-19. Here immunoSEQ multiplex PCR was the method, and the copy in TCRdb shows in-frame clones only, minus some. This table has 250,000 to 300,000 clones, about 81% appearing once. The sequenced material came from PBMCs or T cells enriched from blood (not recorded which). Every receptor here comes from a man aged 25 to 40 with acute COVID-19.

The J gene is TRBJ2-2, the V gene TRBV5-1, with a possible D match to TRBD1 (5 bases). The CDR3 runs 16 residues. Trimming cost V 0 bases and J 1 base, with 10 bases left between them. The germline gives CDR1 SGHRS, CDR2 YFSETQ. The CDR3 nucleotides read TGCGCCAGCAGCTTGGTGGCCGGACAGAACACCGGGGAGCTGTTTTTT. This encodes CASSLVAGQNTGELFF.

The CDR3 bases are TGTGCCAGCAGCCAAGGCGGCGGGAGCAATCAGCCCCAGCATTTT. This sequence encodes CASSQGGGSNQPQHF. This rearrangement joins TRBV14 to TRBJ1-5; D unresolved. Between the trimmed V and J ends, which lost 1 base and 1 base, there was a span of 8 bases. The CDR3 has 15 amino acids. Germline CDR1 reads SGHDN; CDR2 reads FVKESK.

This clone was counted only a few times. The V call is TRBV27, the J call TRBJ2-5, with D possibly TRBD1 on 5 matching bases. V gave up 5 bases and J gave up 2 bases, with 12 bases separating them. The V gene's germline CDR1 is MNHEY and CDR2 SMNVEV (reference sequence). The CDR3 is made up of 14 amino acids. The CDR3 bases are TGTGCCAGCAGTCCAAGACAGCCACAAGAGACCCAGTACTTC. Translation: CASSPRQPQETQYF.

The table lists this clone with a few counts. The CDR3 sequence: CASSPALRRGEKLFF. In DNA, the CDR3 is TGTGCCAGCAGTCCTGCGCTGCGGCGGGGTGAAAAACTGTTTTTT. The chain has TRBV25-1 and TRBJ1-4; no clear D gene. The CDR3 spans 15 residues. Germline CDR1 MGHDK, CDR2 SYGVNS. Trimming shortened V by 5 bases and J by 7 bases, and 17 bases separated the two germline ends.

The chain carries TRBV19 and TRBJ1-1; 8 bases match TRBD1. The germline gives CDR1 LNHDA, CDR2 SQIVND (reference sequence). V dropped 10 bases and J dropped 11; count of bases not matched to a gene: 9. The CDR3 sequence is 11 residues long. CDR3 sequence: CATDRGVSAFF. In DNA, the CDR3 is TGTGCCACTGACAGGGGTGTTTCGGCTTTCTTT. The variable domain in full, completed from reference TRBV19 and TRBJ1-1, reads DGGITQSPKYLFRKEGQNVTLSCEQNLNHDAMYWYRQDPGQGLRLIYYSQIVNDFQKGDIAEGYSVSREKKESFPLTVTSAQKNPTAFYLCATDRGVSAFFGQGTRLTVV.

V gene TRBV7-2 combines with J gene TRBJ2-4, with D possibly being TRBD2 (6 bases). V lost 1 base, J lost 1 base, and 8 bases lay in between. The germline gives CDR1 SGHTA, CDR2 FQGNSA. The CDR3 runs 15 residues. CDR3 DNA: TGTGCCAGCAGCTTAGAAGGGAGGGCCAAAAACATTCAGTACTTC. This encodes CASSLEGRAKNIQYF.

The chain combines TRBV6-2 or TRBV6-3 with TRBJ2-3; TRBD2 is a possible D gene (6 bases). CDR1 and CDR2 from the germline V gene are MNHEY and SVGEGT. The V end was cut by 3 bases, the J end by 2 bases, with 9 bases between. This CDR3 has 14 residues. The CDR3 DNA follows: TGTGCCAGCAGTTATAGCGGAGCCACAGATACGCAGTATTTT. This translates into CASSYSGATDTQYF.